The clone carrying this TCR beta chain was seen a few times. The antigen is unknown. The CDR3 length is 14 residues. V dropped 6 bases and J dropped 0; count of bases not matched to a gene: 7. Germline values: CDR1 DFQATT, CDR2 SNEGSKA (reference sequence). Isolation per sample recovered at least 7 million PBMCs. For the second PCR, which ran for roughly 6 to 12 cycles, a sample-barcoded 5' primer and a J-beta primer mix were used. TCRdb re-called the 5' RACE reads with MiXCR, one entry per CDR3 protein. This table has under 1,000,000 distinct CDR3 sequences, 35% to 40% appearing once. The data are from a study of blood T cells in healthy people across ages. Study outcomes and limitations: More naive CD4+ cells and higher diversity marked long-lived donors relative to aged donors. Roughly linear declines in TCR beta diversity per million T cells occurred with age. A strong correlation was found between TCR beta diversity and the percentage of naive T cells.

The sample was blood. The clonotype comes from a man between 18 and 35 years old in good health. This chain uses TRBV20-1 with TRBJ2-7; TRBD2 matches at 8 bases. DNA of the CDR3: TGCAGTGCAAAAACGGGGGGGCACTCCTACGAGCAGTACTTC. As protein: CSAKTGGHSYEQYF.